This T cell receptor beta chain was identified during a study of beta chain features in type 1 diabetes. Background on the study: Nearly 110,000,000 sorted cells were examined across all samples.

The collection from each donor was one heparinised blood draw averaging roughly 100 mL. Post-sort purity exceeded 95% for all sorted populations. There are a few counts of this clone. The authors reverse transcribed all of the isolated RNA, so sequencing captured expressed TCRB transcripts. The table came from immunoSEQ multiplex PCR; TCRdb's copy has only in-frame clones and leaves some out. The repertoire includes more than 150,000 clones, roughly an eighth of them detected once, and approximately 0.64% sits in the top ten. The CDR3 spans 11 residues. The germline CDR1 and CDR2 sequences are LGHNA and YSLEER. The ends were cut back, 1 base at V and 13 bases at J, with 10 bases in the middle.

The chain carries TRBV4-3 and TRBJ1-2; D unclear. The sequenced sample was central memory CD4+ T cells from blood. The receptor's source is a woman aged 18-29 years in good health. CDR3 sequence reads: CASSQGDVSTF. The CDR3 nucleotides are TGCGCCAGCAGCCAAGGAGATGTATCCACCTTC.